The 27 T cell receptor beta chains reported below all come from one sample, sequenced in a study of identical twins. MiXCR, applied by TCRdb to the 5' RACE reads, yields one record per CDR3 protein. The sample has about 720,000 distinct CDR3 sequences; 8% to 9% are singletons. These data also featured in a second study, about yellow fever vaccine responses in identical twins.

The sequencing sample was made of PBMCs. These receptors were collected from a woman between 18 and 29 years old in good health.

This clonotype has at least ten counts. The chain combines TRBV29-1 with TRBJ2-7; D may be TRBD2 (6 bases). V was clipped by 4 bases and J by 2 bases, with 15 bases between them. Germline V CDR1 and CDR2: SQVTM, ANQGSEA. The CDR3 totals 14 residues. DNA for the CDR3: TGCAGCGTTGGGAGGGCAGGGTGGACCTACGAGCAGTACTTC. It codes for CSVGRAGWTYEQYF.

This clonotype was observed a single time. The chain recombines TRBV3-1 with TRBJ2-5; a possible D gene is TRBD1 (6 bases). The CDR3 consists of 16 residues. The germline CDR1 and CDR2 sequences are LGHDT and YNNKEL (reference sequence). V was clipped by 8 bases and J by 4 bases, with 23 bases between them. In nucleotides, the CDR3 is TGTGCCAGCTGCAAGGAGGTAACAGGGTTTCGAGAGACCCAGTACTTC. It codes for CASCKEVTGFRETQYF.

The chain is built from TRBV27 and TRBJ2-7; TRBD2 matches 11 bases. Germline-derived CDR1 and CDR2 are MNHEY and SMNVEV (reference sequence). Germline trimming cut 6 bases from V and 2 bases from J; bases unmatched to any gene: 0. The CDR3 loop spans 13 amino acids. This CDR3 is CASRLAGAYEQYF. In nucleotides, the CDR3 is TGTGCCAGCAGACTAGCGGGAGCCTACGAGCAGTACTTC.

This clonotype occurred many times. This sequence joins TRBV10-3 and TRBJ2-5, with no clear D. The CDR3 is made up of 14 amino acids. Germline CDR1 is ENHRY and CDR2 is SYGVKD. V shed 0 bases and J shed 3 bases, with 8 bases lying between them. CDR3 sequence reads: CAISESPDEETQYF. CDR3 nucleotides: TGTGCCATCAGTGAGTCCCCCGATGAAGAGACCCAGTACTTC.

This clonotype was seen ten or more times. The CDR3 DNA follows: TGTGCCAGCACCCAAACAGGGGGCTTAGGCGAGCAGTACTTC. It codes for CASTQTGGLGEQYF. The gene calls are TRBV6-2 or TRBV6-3 and TRBJ2-7; 9 bases are a match to TRBD1. The CDR3 runs to 14 residues. CDR1 and CDR2 from the germline V gene are MNHEY and SVGEGT. V trimming: 7 bases; J trimming: 6 bases; junction bases outside the gene matches: 10.

Only a few counts were recorded for this clonotype. CDR3 loop: CAITDSIAGGRNEQFF. CDR3 coding DNA: TGTGCCATCACAGACTCTATAGCGGGGGGACGGAATGAGCAGTTCTTC. This chain connects TRBV10-3 to TRBJ2-1, with TRBD2 identical over 10 bases. The CDR3 runs to 16 residues. V was clipped by 7 bases and J by 7 bases; unmatched bases: 13. The V gene's germline CDR1 is ENHRY and CDR2 SYGVKD.

This clonotype was detected ten times or more. The chain employs TRBV5-5 and TRBJ2-1; the match to TRBD2 covers 11 bases. This CDR3 comprises 18 residues. V shed 0 bases, J shed 2 bases, and the junction held 7 bases outside the gene matches. The germline gives CDR1 SGHKS, CDR2 YYEKEE (reference sequence). The CDR3 here is CASSLGWASGGTYNEQFF. In nucleotides, the CDR3 is TGTGCCAGCAGCTTGGGATGGGCTAGCGGGGGGACCTACAATGAGCAGTTCTTC. Drawing the rest from reference TRBV5-5 and TRBJ2-1, the complete variable domain is DAGVTQSPTHLIKTRGQQVTLRCSPISGHKSVSWYQQVLGQGPQFIFQYYEKEERGRGNFPDRFSARQFPNYSSELNVNALLLGDSALYLCASSLGWASGGTYNEQFFGPGTRLTVL.

The sample holds many counts of this clonotype. This chain uses TRBV20-1 with TRBJ2-7, with D possibly TRBD2 on 6 matching bases. The CDR3 is made up of 13 amino acids. V lost 2 bases, J lost 1 base, and 9 bases lay in between. Germline assignment: CDR1 DFQATT and CDR2 SNEGSKA (reference sequence). CDR3 nucleotides: TGCAGTGCTAGACAGCGGGTGTCCTACGAGCAGTACTTC. Its translation: CSARQRVSYEQYF.

This clonotype was detected ten times or more. The V gene is TRBV27, the J gene TRBJ2-7; D perhaps matches TRBD1 (6 bases). The CDR3 is 15 residues long. Germline V gene lookup returns CDR1 MNHEY and CDR2 SMNVEV (reference sequence). The V end lost 2 bases, the J end lost 2 bases, and 13 bases lay between the germline ends. The CDR3 DNA reads as TGTGCCAGCAGTTTACGGCCAGGGGAAACCTACGAGCAGTACTTC. Translating it yields CASSLRPGETYEQYF.

This clonotype was recorded at least ten times. The chain has TRBV12-3 or TRBV12-4 and TRBJ1-6, with 7 bases matching TRBD1. The CDR3 length is 14 residues. V dropped 5 bases and J dropped 7; count of bases not matched to a gene: 5. CDR3 coding DNA: TGTGCCAGCAGTCCGACAGGGTGGAATTCACCCCTCCACTTT. Residues: CASSPTGWNSPLHF.

This chain links TRBV3-1 with TRBJ2-1; D gene uncertain. The CDR3 is 13 amino acids. Looked up from germline, CDR1 is LGHDT and CDR2 is YNNKEL (reference sequence). The V gene lost 4 bases and the J gene lost 5 bases, with 9 bases spanning the gap. The DNA for the CDR3 is TGTGCCAGCAGCCTTCAATGGGACAATGAGCAGTTCTTC. Translating it yields CASSLQWDNEQFF.

A few counts support this clonotype. The gene calls are TRBV12-3 or TRBV12-4 and TRBJ2-5; tentative D call: TRBD2 (5 bases). V lost 6 bases, J lost 4 bases, and 15 bases lay in between. This CDR3 region has 14 residues. CDR3 protein: CASSLLGERETQYF. CDR3 nucleotides: TGTGCCAGCAGCCTTTTGGGAGAGAGAGAGACCCAGTACTTC.

The genes are TRBV2 and TRBJ2-3; D is undetermined. Germline CDR1 SNHLY, CDR2 FYNNEI. V was pared by 3 bases and J by 1 base, with 11 bases between. This CDR3 is built from 15 residues. The CDR3 is CASSDEVVRTDTQYF. CDR3 nucleotide sequence: TGTGCCAGCAGTGATGAGGTTGTGCGCACAGATACGCAGTATTTT.

This clonotype appeared a few times. The genes are TRBV11-1 and TRBJ2-1; possibly TRBD2 for D (5 bases). The V and J ends lost 4 bases and 0 bases respectively, with 13 bases between them. The V gene's germline CDR1 is SGHAT and CDR2 FQDESV (reference sequence). This CDR3 is 16 amino acids long. DNA of the CDR3: TGTGCCAGCAGCTCGCTAGAGGGAAGCTCCTACAATGAGCAGTTCTTC. It encodes CASSSLEGSSYNEQFF.

This clonotype was observed a few times. The genes are TRBV25-1 and TRBJ2-3; 7 nucleotides align to TRBD1. The CDR3 is 16 residues long. Trimming at V came to 4 bases and at J to 8 bases, leaving 15 bases not matched to a gene. Looked up from germline, CDR1 is MGHDK and CDR2 is SYGVNS. As DNA, the CDR3 is TGTGCCAGCAGTGCAAGACAGGGCGGACCAAGCGGTACGCAGTATTTT. Its translation: CASSARQGGPSGTQYF.

This clonotype has only a few counts. The chain is built from TRBV20-1 and TRBJ2-1, with TRBD2 identical over 9 bases. This CDR3 is 17 amino acids long. The germline CDR1 and CDR2 sequences are DFQATT and SNEGSKA (reference sequence). J was trimmed by 4 bases and V by 1 base; bases with no gene match: 11. CDR3 nucleotides: TGCAGTGCTAGAGGCCTATTTGGCGGGAGGGATTACAATGAGCAGTTCTTC. Protein sequence: CSARGLFGGRDYNEQFF.

This clonotype was observed a handful of times. The J gene is TRBJ2-7, the V gene TRBV9; D gene unclear. The V gene's germline CDR1 is SGDLS and CDR2 YYNGEE. The CDR3 consists of 14 residues. V dropped 0 bases and J dropped 6 bases, with 13 bases sitting between them. In DNA form, the CDR3 reads TGTGCCAGCAGCGTAGCTCTCATGGCACGCGAGCAGTACTTC. It yields the protein CASSVALMAREQYF. The variable domain in full, with the rest retrieved from reference TRBV9 and TRBJ2-7, is DSGVTQTPKHLITATGQRVTLRCSPRSGDLSVYWYQQSLDQGLQFLIQYYNGEERAKGNILERFSAQQFPDLHSELNLSSLELGDSALYFCASSVALMAREQYFGPGTRLTVT.

The rearrangement joins TRBV5-1 to TRBJ2-7; 7 bases align to TRBD1. V was pared by 2 bases and J by 4 bases, with 6 bases of the junction left unmatched. CDR1 is SGHRS, CDR2 YFSETQ, per germline. There are 14 residues in the CDR3. The CDR3 here is CASSFNRGSYEQYF. The CDR3 nucleotides read TGCGCCAGCAGCTTCAACAGGGGTTCGTACGAGCAGTACTTC.

The rearrangement uses TRBV7-2 and TRBJ2-3, with D tentatively TRBD2 (5 bases). CDR3 size: 15 residues. Germline V lookup: CDR1 SGHTA, CDR2 FQGNSA. V dropped 6 bases and J dropped 5 bases, with 18 bases sitting between them. This CDR3 is CASRGSPTGIDTQYF. The CDR3 coding sequence is TGTGCCAGCAGGGGGTCTCCTACGGGGATAGATACGCAGTATTTT. Full variable domain (remainder filled in from reference TRBV7-2 and TRBJ2-3): GAGVSQSPSNKVTEKGKDVELRCDPISGHTALYWYRQSLGQGLEFLIYFQGNSAPDKSGLPSDRFSAERTGGSVSTLTIQRTQQEDSAVYLCASRGSPTGIDTQYFGPGTRLTVL.

The genes are TRBV6-4 and TRBJ2-1; D is perhaps TRBD1 or TRBD2 (5 bases each). The CDR3 has 13 residues. Between the trimmed V and J ends, which lost 3 bases and 9 bases, there was a span of 12 bases. In germline, CDR1 is MRHNA, CDR2 SNTAGT. The CDR3 DNA is TGTGCCAGCAGTGAAGGGGACGTGGGTGAGCAGTTCTTC. Translating it yields CASSEGDVGEQFF.

This clonotype was counted ten times or more. The V and J genes are TRBV12-3 or TRBV12-4 and TRBJ2-5; TRBD1 matches 9 bases. The CDR3 sequence is 16 residues long. V shed 4 bases and J 6 bases; nucleotides not matched to a gene: 12. The CDR3 here is CASSSTPDRGGKTQYF. The CDR3 DNA reads TGTGCCAGCAGTTCAACCCCGGACAGGGGAGGAAAGACCCAGTACTTC.

This clonotype was detected only a few times. This sequence joins TRBV27 and TRBJ2-7; D is undetermined. The V and J ends lost 5 bases and 4 bases respectively, with 18 bases between them. This CDR3 contains 15 residues. CDR1 is MNHEY and CDR2 is SMNVEV in the germline V gene (reference sequence). CDR3 protein: CASSQTNSRRYEQYF. The CDR3 DNA follows: TGTGCCAGCAGTCAGACAAATTCAAGACGTTACGAGCAGTACTTC.

This sequence joins TRBV20-1 and TRBJ2-7, with D maybe TRBD1 (6 bases). From germline, CDR1 is DFQATT and CDR2 SNEGSKA (reference sequence). V was pared by 2 bases and J by 4 bases, with 15 bases between. The CDR3 loop spans 14 amino acids. CDR3: CSARNRESTYEQYF. The CDR3 DNA is TGCAGTGCTAGAAACAGGGAAAGCACTTACGAGCAGTACTTC.

The chain employs TRBV4-1 and TRBJ2-5; TRBD2 might be the D (7 bases). CDR3 length: 15 amino acids. Between the trimmed V and J ends, which lost 2 bases and 5 bases, there was a span of 15 bases. Germline CDR1 reads MGHRA; CDR2 reads YSYEKL. The CDR3 spells CASSQIGGPRETQYF. In DNA, the CDR3 is TGCGCCAGCAGCCAAATCGGGGGGCCTAGGGAGACCCAGTACTTC.

This clonotype came up a few times. The genes are TRBV4-3 and TRBJ2-1; weak D call: TRBD2 (5 bases). Germline V gives CDR1 LGHNA, CDR2 YSLEER. Trimming pared 0 bases from V and 2 bases from J, leaving 11 bases between. The CDR3 spans 16 residues. This CDR3 reads CASSQEIASPYNEQFF. CDR3 nucleotides: TGCGCCAGCAGCCAAGAAATCGCTAGCCCCTACAATGAGCAGTTCTTC.

This chain joins TRBV3-1 and TRBJ2-2; D gene uncertain. V lost 0 bases and J lost 10, with 9 bases in between. Germline CDR1 LGHDT, CDR2 YNNKEL (reference sequence). This CDR3 has 13 amino acids. The CDR3 here is CASSQDVGEELFF. The CDR3 nucleotides are TGTGCCAGCAGCCAAGATGTTGGTGAGGAGCTGTTTTTT.

The CDR3 DNA reads TGTGCCAGCAGCCTAACCCGGACAGGATTATCCTGGCCGGACTATGGCTACACCTTC. Its translation: CASSLTRTGLSWPDYGYTF. The genes are TRBV6-1 and TRBJ1-2, with 7 bases that match TRBD1. The germline V gene encodes CDR1 MNHNS and CDR2 SASEGT. V lost 6 bases to trimming and J lost 3 bases; unmatched junction nucleotides: 22. CDR3 length: 19 residues.